This entry concerns a single T cell receptor (beta chain). Its antigen is not known. Germline V lookup: CDR1 SGHAT, CDR2 FQDESV (reference sequence). The CDR3 totals 15 residues. The V and J ends lost 5 bases and 4 bases respectively, with 14 bases between them. The data were taken from a study of T cells in localized non-small cell lung cancer. The study's findings and limits: Longer overall survival was linked to higher blood T cell density. Highest T cell clonality was seen in uninvolved adjacent lung, surpassing that measured in tumor.

The table came from immunoSEQ multiplex PCR; TCRdb's copy has only in-frame clones and leaves some out. Among about 46,000 clones listed, about 86% were seen once. The material was peripheral blood mononuclear cells, obtained before any cancer treatment. V and J are TRBV11-1 and TRBJ2-2; D is possibly TRBD2 (6 bases). The source of this sequence is a man aged 40-75 years with stage III lung adenocarcinoma. The CDR3 DNA reads TGTGCCAGCAGCGAGCGGGCAGATTCCACCGGGGAGCTGTTTTTT. This codes for CASSERADSTGELFF.